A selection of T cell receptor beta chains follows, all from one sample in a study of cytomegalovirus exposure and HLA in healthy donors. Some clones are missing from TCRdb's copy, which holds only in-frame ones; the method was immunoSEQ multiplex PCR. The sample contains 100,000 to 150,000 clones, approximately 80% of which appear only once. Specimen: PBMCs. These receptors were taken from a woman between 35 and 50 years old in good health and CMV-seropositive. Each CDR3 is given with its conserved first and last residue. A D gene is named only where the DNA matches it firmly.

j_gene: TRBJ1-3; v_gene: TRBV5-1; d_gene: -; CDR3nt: TGCGCCAGCAGCTTGAGGGACGGCCGGGAGGCCATATATTTT; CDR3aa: CASSLRDGREAIYF
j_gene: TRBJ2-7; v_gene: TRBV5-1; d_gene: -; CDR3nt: TGCGCCAGCAGCTTGGACCGGGGTTACTACGAGCAGTACTTC; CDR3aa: CASSLDRGYYEQYF
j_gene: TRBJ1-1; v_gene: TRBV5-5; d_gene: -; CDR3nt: TGTGCCAGCAGCGCCGATCGTACTGGAGCTTTCTTT; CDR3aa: CASSADRTGAFF
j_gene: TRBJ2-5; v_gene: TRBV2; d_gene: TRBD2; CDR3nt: TGTGCCAGCAGCGGGACTAGCGGGAGGGAAGAGACCCAGTACTTC; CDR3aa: CASSGTSGREETQYF
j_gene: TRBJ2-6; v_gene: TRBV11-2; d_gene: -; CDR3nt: TGTGCCAGCAGCTTAACAAGTCCCGGGGCCAACGTCCTGACTTTC; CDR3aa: CASSLTSPGANVLTF
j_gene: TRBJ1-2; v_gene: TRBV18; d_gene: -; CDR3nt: TGTGCCAGCTCACCATACTATCTATATGGCTACACCTTC; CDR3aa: CASSPYYLYGYTF
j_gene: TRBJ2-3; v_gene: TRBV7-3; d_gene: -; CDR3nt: TGTGCCAGCAGCCCCGGCCAGGCAGATACGCAGTATTTT; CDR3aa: CASSPGQADTQYF
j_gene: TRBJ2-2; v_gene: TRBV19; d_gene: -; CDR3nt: TGTGCCAGTAGTATTACTAGTTTCCCCGGGGAGCTGTTTTTT; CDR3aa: CASSITSFPGELFF
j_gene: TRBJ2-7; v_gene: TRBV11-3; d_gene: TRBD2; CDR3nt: TGTGCCAGCAGCCTGACTAGCGGGAAACAGTACTTC; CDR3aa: CASSLTSGKQYF
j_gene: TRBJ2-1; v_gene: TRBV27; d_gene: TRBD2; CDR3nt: TGTGCCAGCAGTCTAGCGGGAGGGGGTCAGTTCTTC; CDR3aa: CASSLAGGGQFF
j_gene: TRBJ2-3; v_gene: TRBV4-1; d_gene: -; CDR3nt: TGCGCCACCGGGACACTTTCGGGGCAGTATTTT; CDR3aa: CATGTLSGQYF
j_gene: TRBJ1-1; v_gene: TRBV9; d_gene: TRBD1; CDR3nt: TGTGCCAGCAGCGTGGCAGGACAGGGATCAGGAGCTTTCTTT; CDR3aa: CASSVAGQGSGAFF